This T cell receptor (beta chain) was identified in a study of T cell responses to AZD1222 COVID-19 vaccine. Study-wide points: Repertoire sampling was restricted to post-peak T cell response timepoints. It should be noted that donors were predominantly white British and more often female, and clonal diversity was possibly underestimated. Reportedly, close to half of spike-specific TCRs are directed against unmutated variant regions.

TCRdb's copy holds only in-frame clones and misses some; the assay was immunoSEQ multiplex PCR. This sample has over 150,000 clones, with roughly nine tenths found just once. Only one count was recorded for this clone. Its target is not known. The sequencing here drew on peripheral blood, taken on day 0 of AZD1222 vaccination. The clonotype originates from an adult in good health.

This CDR3 reads CASSLGRSNEAFF. CDR3 sequence (DNA): TGTGCCAGCAGCTTGGGACGCAGTAATGAAGCTTTCTTT. This sequence joins TRBV28 and TRBJ1-1, with a weak D call TRBD1 (5 bases). The germline V gene encodes CDR1 MDHEN and CDR2 SYDVKM. Trimming removed 6 bases from V and 7 bases from J, with 15 bases in between. The CDR3 has 13 residues.